The T cell receptor (beta chain) under discussion was sequenced for a study of blood T cell repertoires in COVID-19. This CDR3 is built from 13 residues. The V end was cut by 3 bases, the J end by 6 bases, with 6 bases between. Per germline, CDR1 WSHSY and CDR2 SAAADI. Assay used: immunoSEQ multiplex PCR; TCRdb lists only in-frame clones, some missing. The table lists more than 100,000 clones, around 85% of them singletons. The V call is TRBV10-2, the J call TRBJ1-6; D not certain. The sequenced sample consisted of peripheral blood. This TCR came from a woman in her forties or fifties with acute or convalescent COVID-19. The CDR3 here is CASSDGPNSPLHF. CDR3 DNA: TGCGCCAGCAGTGATGGGCCTAATTCACCCCTCCACTTT.